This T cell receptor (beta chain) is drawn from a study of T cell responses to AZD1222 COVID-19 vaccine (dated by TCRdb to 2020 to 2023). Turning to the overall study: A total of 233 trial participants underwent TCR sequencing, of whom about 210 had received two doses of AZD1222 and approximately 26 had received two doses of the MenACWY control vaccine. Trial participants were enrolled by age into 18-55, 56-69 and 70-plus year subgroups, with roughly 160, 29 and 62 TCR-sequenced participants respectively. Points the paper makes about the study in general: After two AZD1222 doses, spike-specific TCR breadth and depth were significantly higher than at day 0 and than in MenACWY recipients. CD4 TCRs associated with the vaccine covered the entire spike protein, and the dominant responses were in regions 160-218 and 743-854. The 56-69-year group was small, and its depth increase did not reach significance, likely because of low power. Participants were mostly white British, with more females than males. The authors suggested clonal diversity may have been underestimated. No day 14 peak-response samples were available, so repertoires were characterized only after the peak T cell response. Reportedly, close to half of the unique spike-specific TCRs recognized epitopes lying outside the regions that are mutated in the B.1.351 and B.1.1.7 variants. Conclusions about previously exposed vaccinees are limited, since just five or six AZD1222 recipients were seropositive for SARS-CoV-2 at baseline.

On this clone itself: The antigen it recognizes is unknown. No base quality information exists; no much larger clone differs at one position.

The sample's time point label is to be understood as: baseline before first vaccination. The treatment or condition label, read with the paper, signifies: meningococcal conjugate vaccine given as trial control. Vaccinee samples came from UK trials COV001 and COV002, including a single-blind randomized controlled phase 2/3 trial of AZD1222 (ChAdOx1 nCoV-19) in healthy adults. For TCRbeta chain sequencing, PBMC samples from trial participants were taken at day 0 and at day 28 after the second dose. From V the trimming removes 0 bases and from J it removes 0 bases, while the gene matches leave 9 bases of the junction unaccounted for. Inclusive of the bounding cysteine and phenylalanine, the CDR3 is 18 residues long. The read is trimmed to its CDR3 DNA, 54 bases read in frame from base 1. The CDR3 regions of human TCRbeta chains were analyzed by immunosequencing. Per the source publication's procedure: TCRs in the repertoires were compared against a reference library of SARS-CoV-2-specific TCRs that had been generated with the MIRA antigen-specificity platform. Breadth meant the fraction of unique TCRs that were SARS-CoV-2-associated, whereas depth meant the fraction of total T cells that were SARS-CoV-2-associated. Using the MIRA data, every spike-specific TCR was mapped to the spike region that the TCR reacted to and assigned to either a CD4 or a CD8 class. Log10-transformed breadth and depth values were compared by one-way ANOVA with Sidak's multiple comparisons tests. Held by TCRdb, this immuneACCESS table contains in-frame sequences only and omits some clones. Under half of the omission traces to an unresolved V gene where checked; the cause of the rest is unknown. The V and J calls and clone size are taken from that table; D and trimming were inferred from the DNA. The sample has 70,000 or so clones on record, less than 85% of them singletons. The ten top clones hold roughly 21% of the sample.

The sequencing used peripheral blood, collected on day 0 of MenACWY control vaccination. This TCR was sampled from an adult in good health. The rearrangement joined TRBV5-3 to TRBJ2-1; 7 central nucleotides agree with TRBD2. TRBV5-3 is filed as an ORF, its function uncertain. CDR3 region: CARSLGTRGTRSYNEQFF. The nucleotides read TGTGCCAGAAGCTTGGGGACTAGGGGAACTCGCTCCTACAATGAGCAGTTCTTC.